The clone carrying this T cell receptor (beta chain) was recorded only once. The antigen is undetermined. The junction shows a germline mismatch at one end, possibly a read error. A modified ARM-PCR protocol with three rounds of nested PCR amplified TCRbeta. One entry per CDR3 protein results from TCRdb running MiXCR on the multiplex PCR reads. This table has 90,000 to 100,000 distinct CDR3 sequences, more than 80% appearing once. The data belong to a study of tumor and adjacent non-tumor tissue in lung cancer. Study in general: There were 11 to 13 adenocarcinoma, 2 squamous cell carcinoma and 1 small cell lung cancer cases.

This CDR3 has 15 amino acids. From germline, CDR1 is SQVTM and CDR2 ANQGSEA. The template was RNA from unsorted bulk tissue. Distant lung tissue was collected more than 3 cm away from the tumor edge. Notes on the study in general: Tumor TCR diversity, when higher, was linked to shorter survival. Compared with tumor, normal lung showed significantly lower TCR diversity. In normal lung, the top 100 clones were significantly more dominant than in tumor.

The receptor's source is a man aged 55 to 69 with small cell lung cancer. The sample consisted of distant non-tumor lung tissue. The chain has TRBV29-1 and TRBJ2-1, with a weak D call TRBD1 (6 bases). The CDR3 DNA reads TGCAGCGTTGAGTGGATGGACAGAGCCTACGATGAGCAGTTCTTC. Its protein is CSVEWMDRAYDEQFF.